The entry below gives a single T cell receptor (beta chain) sequence along with its context. Profiling relied on immunoSEQ multiplex PCR, and the TCRdb table lists in-frame clones only, not all of them. The table lists more than 9,000 clones, around 90% of them singletons. The data originate from a study of chemoradiotherapy in HPV16-positive cancers. The receptor was isolated from a human donor with HPV-associated anogenital cancer. The specimen was taken from a patient who underwent chemoradiotherapy.

The CDR3 loop reads CASSLVLMTGTWSYGYTF. CDR3 nucleotides: TGTGCCAGCAGCTTAGTGTTGATGACAGGGACTTGGTCCTATGGCTACACCTTC. The chain couples TRBV7-9 to TRBJ1-2; 7 positions match TRBD1. Trimming at V came to 1 base and at J to 4 bases, leaving 15 bases not matched to a gene. The germline CDR1 and CDR2 sequences are SEHNR and FQNEAQ (reference sequence). CDR3 length: 18 amino acids.